These 10 T cell receptor beta chains share one sample of origin, sequenced in a study of blood T cells in healthy people across ages. With a J-beta primer mix and a sample-barcoded 5' primer, a second PCR ran about 6 to 11 cycles. TCRdb reprocessed the 5' RACE reads via MiXCR and lists one record per CDR3 protein. The table has some 1.5 million distinct CDR3 sequences, approximately 28% seen once. The sample was blood. These receptors came from a woman aged 30 to 39 in good health.

This clonotype was found a few times. The genes are TRBV20-1 and TRBJ1-1, with TRBD1 matching 9 bases. Germline V CDR1 and CDR2: DFQATT, SNEGSKA (reference sequence). Unmatched junction bases numbered 7, after V lost 2 bases and J lost 3 bases. The CDR3 length is 15 residues. CDR3 DNA: TGCAGTGCTAGATCCGGGACAGGGAGTTACACTGAAGCTTTCTTT. As protein: CSARSGTGSYTEAFF.

A few counts support this clonotype. The chain couples TRBV7-3 to TRBJ1-5; TRBD1 aligns across 7 bases. J lost 3 bases, V lost 2 bases, and 7 bases had no gene match. The CDR3 spans 16 residues. From germline, CDR1 is SGHTA and CDR2 FQGTGA. The CDR3 spells CASSLSGTAYNQPQHF. The CDR3 nucleotides read TGTGCCAGCAGCTTATCCGGGACAGCTTACAATCAGCCCCAGCATTTT. The full variable domain, rest sourced from reference TRBV7-3 and TRBJ1-5, is GAGVSQTPSNKVTEKGKYVELRCDPISGHTALYWYRQSLGQGPEFLIYFQGTGAADDSGLPNDRFFAVRPEGSVSTLKIQRTERGDSAVYLCASSLSGTAYNQPQHFGDGTRLSIL.

This clonotype has only a few counts. V gene TRBV15 combines with J gene TRBJ1-2; D call uncertain. Trimming left V 1 base short and J 6 bases short, with 6 bases between. The CDR3 sequence is 12 residues long. Germline CDR1 reads LNHNV; CDR2 reads YYDKDF (reference sequence). The CDR3 protein is CATSRGRDGYTF. As DNA, the CDR3 is TGTGCCACCAGCAGAGGACGGGATGGCTACACCTTC.

This sequence joins TRBV5-1 and TRBJ2-2, with 9 bases lining up with TRBD1. Germline-derived CDR1 and CDR2 are SGHRS and YFSETQ. This CDR3 is built from 15 residues. V lost 7 bases to trimming and J lost 7 bases; unmatched junction nucleotides: 11. CDR3 loop: CASHTGGRVNGELFF. The CDR3 DNA sequence: TGCGCCAGCCATACAGGGGGCCGGGTGAACGGGGAGCTGTTTTTT.

This clonotype has a handful of counts. The chain carries TRBV7-9 and TRBJ1-2; D call uncertain. In germline, CDR1 is SEHNR, CDR2 FQNEAQ (reference sequence). The CDR3 is made up of 14 amino acids. V lost 1 base to trimming and J lost 5 bases, with 11 bases between them. The DNA for the CDR3 is TGTGCCAGCAGCTTAGAGCGATCCTTTTATGGCTACACCTTC. Translated: CASSLERSFYGYTF.

At least ten counts were recorded for this clonotype. The rearrangement uses TRBV12-3 or TRBV12-4 and TRBJ2-7; 8 bases match TRBD2. The J call may be incorrect, as the DNA end agrees better with TRBJ2-5. This CDR3 has 13 amino acids. In nucleotides, the CDR3 is TGTGCCAGCAGTGGGACTAGGGGGGAGACCCAGTACTTC. It is translated as CASSGTRGETQYF.

This clonotype was recorded many times. The gene calls are TRBV24-1 and TRBJ1-2, with a weak D call TRBD1 (5 bases). Germline CDR1 KGHDR, CDR2 SFDVKD. V lost 2 bases to trimming and J lost 4 bases, with 10 bases between them. CDR3 length: 14 residues. In nucleotides, the CDR3 is TGTGCCACCAGTGATTCTCCAGGGATCTATGGCTACACCTTC. It encodes CATSDSPGIYGYTF.

This clonotype was recorded at least ten times. CDR3 sequence: CASSLAPSGGTDTQYF. The CDR3 DNA reads TGCGCCAGCAGCTTGGCCCCTAGCGGGGGCACAGATACGCAGTATTTT. V is TRBV5-1 and J is TRBJ2-3; TRBD2 matches 9 bases. Germline V gives CDR1 SGHRS, CDR2 YFSETQ. After removal of 0 bases from V and 1 base from J, the junction contained 3 bases not matched to a gene. This CDR3 comprises 16 residues. The whole variable domain, filled in from reference TRBV5-1 and TRBJ2-3, reads KAGVTQTPRYLIKTRGQQVTLSCSPISGHRSVSWYQQTPGQGLQFLFEYFSETQRNKGNFPGRFSGRQFSNSRSEMNVSTLELGDSALYLCASSLAPSGGTDTQYFGPGTRLTVL.

V and J are TRBV9 and TRBJ2-1; 8 bases align to TRBD2. Germline lookup yields CDR1 SGDLS and CDR2 YYNGEE. The CDR3 runs 16 residues. Unmatched junction bases numbered 11, after V lost 0 bases and J lost 9 bases. The CDR3: CASSVGTSLGISEQFF. CDR3 sequence (DNA): TGTGCCAGCAGCGTAGGGACTAGCTTGGGGATTAGTGAGCAGTTCTTC.

The chain combines TRBV7-2 with TRBJ1-5; tentative D call: TRBD1 (5 bases). The CDR3 covers 16 residues. Trimming pared 3 bases from V and 8 bases from J, leaving 20 bases between. The germline CDR1 and CDR2 sequences are SGHTA and FQGNSA. The CDR3 coding sequence is TGTGCCAGCAGCTTTGACGGGACCTCCCTGCAAGAGCCCCAGCATTTT. The encoded protein is CASSFDGTSLQEPQHF.